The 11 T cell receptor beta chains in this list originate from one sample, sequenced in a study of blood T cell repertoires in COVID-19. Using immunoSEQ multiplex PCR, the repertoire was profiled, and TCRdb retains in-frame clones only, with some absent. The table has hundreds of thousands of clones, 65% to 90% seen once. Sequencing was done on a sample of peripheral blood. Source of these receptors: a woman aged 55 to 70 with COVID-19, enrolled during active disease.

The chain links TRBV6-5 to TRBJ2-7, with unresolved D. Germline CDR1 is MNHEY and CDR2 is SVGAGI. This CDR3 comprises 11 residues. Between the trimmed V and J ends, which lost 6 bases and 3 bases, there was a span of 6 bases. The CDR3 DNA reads TGTGCCAGCAGGGGCATCTACGAGCAGTACTTC. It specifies CASRGIYEQYF.

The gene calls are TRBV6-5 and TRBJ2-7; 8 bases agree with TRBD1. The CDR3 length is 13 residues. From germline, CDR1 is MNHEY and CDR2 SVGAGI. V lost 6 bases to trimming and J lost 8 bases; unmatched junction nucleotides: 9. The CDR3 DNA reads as TGTGCCAGCAGCGTAGGACAGGGAAATAAGCAGTACTTC. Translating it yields CASSVGQGNKQYF.

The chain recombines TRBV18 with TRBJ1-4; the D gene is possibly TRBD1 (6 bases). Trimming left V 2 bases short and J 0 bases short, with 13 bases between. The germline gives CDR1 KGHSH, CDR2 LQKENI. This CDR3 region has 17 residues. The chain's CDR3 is CASSPFTGSATNEKLFF. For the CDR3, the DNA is TGTGCCAGCTCACCATTTACAGGGAGTGCAACTAATGAAAAACTGTTTTTT.

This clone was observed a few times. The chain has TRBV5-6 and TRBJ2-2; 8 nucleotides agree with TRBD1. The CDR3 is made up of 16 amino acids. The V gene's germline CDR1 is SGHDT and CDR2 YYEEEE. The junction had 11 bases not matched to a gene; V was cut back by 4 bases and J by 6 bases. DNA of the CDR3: TGTGCCAGCAGCCGCGAATGGACAGGGCTCTCCGGGGAGCTGTTTTTT. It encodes CASSREWTGLSGELFF.

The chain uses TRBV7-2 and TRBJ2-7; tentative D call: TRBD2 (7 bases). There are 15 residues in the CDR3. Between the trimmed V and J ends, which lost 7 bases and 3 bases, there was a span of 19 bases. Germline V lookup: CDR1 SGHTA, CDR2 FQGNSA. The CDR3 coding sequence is TGTGCCAGCACCCACCCTGGCGGGGGCATCTACGAGCAGTACTTC. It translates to CASTHPGGGIYEQYF.

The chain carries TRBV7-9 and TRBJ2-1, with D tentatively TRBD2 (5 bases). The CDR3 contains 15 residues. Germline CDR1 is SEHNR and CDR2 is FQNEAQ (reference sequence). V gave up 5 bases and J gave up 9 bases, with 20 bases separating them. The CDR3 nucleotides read TGTGCCAGCAGCCCCCCAAGTTTGAGGGCTGGTGAGCAGTTCTTC. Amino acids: CASSPPSLRAGEQFF.

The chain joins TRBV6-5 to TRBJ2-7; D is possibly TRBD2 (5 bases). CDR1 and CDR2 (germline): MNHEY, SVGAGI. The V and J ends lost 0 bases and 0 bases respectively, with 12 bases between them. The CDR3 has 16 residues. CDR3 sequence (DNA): TGTGCCAGCAGTTACTCGAAGATAGGGAGCTCCTACGAGCAGTACTTC. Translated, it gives CASSYSKIGSSYEQYF.

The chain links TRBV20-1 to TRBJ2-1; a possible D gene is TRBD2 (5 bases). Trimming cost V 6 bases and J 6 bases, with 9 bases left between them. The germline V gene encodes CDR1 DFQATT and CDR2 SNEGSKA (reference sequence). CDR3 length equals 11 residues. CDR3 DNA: TGCAGTGCGTGGGAGACCAATGAGCAGTTCTTC. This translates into CSAWETNEQFF.

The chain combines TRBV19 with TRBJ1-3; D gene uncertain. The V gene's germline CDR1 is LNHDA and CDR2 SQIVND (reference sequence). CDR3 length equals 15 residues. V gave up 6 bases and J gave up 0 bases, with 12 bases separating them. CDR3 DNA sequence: TGTGCCAGTAGATCCAGACTTACCTCTGGAAACACCATATATTTT. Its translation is CASRSRLTSGNTIYF.

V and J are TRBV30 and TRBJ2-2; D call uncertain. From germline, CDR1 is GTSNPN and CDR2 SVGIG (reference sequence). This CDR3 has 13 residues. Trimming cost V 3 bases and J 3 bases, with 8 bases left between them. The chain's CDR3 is CAWRSQDTGELFF. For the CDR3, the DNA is TGTGCCTGGAGGTCGCAGGACACCGGGGAGCTGTTTTTT.

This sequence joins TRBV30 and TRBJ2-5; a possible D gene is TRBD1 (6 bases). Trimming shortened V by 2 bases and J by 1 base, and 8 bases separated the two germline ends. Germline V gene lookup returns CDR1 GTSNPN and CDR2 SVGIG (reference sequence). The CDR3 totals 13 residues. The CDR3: CAWSRDTQETQYF. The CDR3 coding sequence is TGTGCCTGGAGTCGGGACACCCAAGAGACCCAGTACTTC.